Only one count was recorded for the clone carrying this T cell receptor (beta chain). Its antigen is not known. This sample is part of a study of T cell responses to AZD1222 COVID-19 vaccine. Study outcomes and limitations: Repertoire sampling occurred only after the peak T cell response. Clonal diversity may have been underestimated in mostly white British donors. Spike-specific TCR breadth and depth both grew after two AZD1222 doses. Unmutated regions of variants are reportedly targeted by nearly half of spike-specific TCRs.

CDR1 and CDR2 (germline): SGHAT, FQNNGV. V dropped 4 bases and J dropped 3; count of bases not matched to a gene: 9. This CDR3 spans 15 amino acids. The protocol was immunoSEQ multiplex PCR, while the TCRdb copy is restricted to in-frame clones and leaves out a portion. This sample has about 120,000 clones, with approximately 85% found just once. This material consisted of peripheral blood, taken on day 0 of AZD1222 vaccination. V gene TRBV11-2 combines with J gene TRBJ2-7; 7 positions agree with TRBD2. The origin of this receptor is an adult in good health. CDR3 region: CASSSPRLALYEQYF. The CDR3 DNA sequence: TGTGCCAGCAGCTCCCCCCGACTAGCCCTCTACGAGCAGTACTTC.